The rows below give T cell receptor beta chains drawn from one sample of a study of blood T cell repertoires in COVID-19. Produced via immunoSEQ multiplex PCR; TCRdb's table is partial and in-frame only. There are about 480,000 clones in the sample; roughly 88% occur only once, and around 1.9% lies in the top ten. The source material was PBMCs or T cells enriched from blood (not recorded which). The receptors were sampled from a woman aged 40-49 years who had recovered from COVID-19. Each CDR3 is given with its conserved first and last residue. The order of the fields is V gene, J gene, CDR3 protein.

TRBV10-1	TRBJ2-3	CASSEPERDTQYF
TRBV11-2	TRBJ1-1	CASSSPTRRAEAFF
TRBV5-4	TRBJ2-1	CASSGTLVSGPYNEQFF
TRBV5-1	TRBJ1-2	CASSLGGTVLGYGYTF
TRBV5-1	TRBJ1-1	CASSSTGSLNTEAFF
TRBV7-8	TRBJ1-2	CASSLLVLPALRTMDRDYGYTF
TRBV6-2/TRBV6-3	TRBJ2-7	CASSYSKGRGFYEQYF
TRBV24-1	TRBJ1-1	CATPILGGPKNTEAFF
TRBV27	TRBJ2-7	CASRGQGSSYEQYF
TRBV6-2/TRBV6-3	TRBJ2-1	CASSLHGTGNGFEQFF
TRBV10-3	TRBJ1-3	CATSLRLGDTSGNTIYF
TRBV6-1	TRBJ2-3	CASSDLAGGRLDTQYF
TRBV4-3	TRBJ2-7	CASSQDWRDTAYEQYF
TRBV7-2	TRBJ1-4	CASSLGGYNEKLFF
TRBV4-3	TRBJ1-1	CASSQESTQGEAFF
TRBV18	TRBJ1-6	CASSPRQGSNSPLHF
TRBV7-6	TRBJ2-5	CASSLAGGGRPETQYF